The TCR beta chain described here comes from a study of breast tumors, draining lymph nodes, adjacent tissues. Overall study findings and caveats: Tumor TCR diversity was below lymph nodes but above nontumor tissue.

This clonotype was detected ten times or more. Its specificity is unknown. TCRdb reprocessed the multiplex PCR reads via MiXCR and lists one record per CDR3 protein. Of some 170,000 distinct CDR3 sequences listed, roughly a third are singletons. The CDR3 consists of 14 residues. V was cut by 4 bases and J by 0 bases, with 10 bases left in between. Germline loops: CDR1 SGHRS, CDR2 YFSETQ. Breast cancer patients provided tissue from their axillary draining lymph nodes. This TCR derives from a female donor with breast cancer. Some clones in this sample may be carry-over from other donors' samples. Sequenced material: axillary lymph node tissue. The chain is built from TRBV5-1 and TRBJ2-5; D is possibly TRBD2 (5 bases). Here the CDR3 reads CASSPGLYQETQYF. The CDR3 DNA reads TGCGCCAGCAGCCCAGGACTGTACCAAGAGACCCAGTACTTC.